This TCR beta chain is from a study of T cells in Graves' hyperthyroidism and ophthalmopathy (dated by TCRdb to between 2017 and 2020). For context, the study as a whole: Peripheral blood samples were taken at initial diagnosis, before any treatment was given. To identify distinguishing TCR V-J signatures, a discovery cohort of around 100 patients was used, comprising some 43 with Graves' ophthalmopathy and approximately 58 with stable Graves' hyperthyroidism. Prospective prediction of ophthalmopathy was tested in an independent validation cohort consisting of 18 hyperthyroidism patients and 15 to 17 patients who later progressed to ophthalmopathy. The roughly 100 discovery patients were randomly divided into training and test sets at a 7:3 ratio. Thyroid tissue and blood T-cell repertoires from roughly six Graves' hyperthyroidism patients were also compared in the study. After blood sampling, hyperthyroidism patients were treated with methimazole at a starting dose of 30 mg daily, and ophthalmopathy patients were treated with high-dose intravenous methylprednisolone. The paper reports TCR Vbeta CDR3 sequencing of over 130 peripheral blood samples: around 45 ophthalmopathy, some 80 hyperthyroidism and around 17 progressor patients.

Paper-wide results and their limitations: No statistical method was used to set the sample size in advance, and investigators knew the group allocation. Most expanded thyroid clonotypes (frequency above 0.001) were also found in blood, which suggests that blood repertoires may mirror thyroid immune responses. In validation, the model predicted progression to ophthalmopathy a median of roughly 6.1 months before onset, with roughly 70% sensitivity and more than 72% specificity. Ophthalmopathy was separated from stable hyperthyroidism by a 13 V-J signature model, with approximately 86% sensitivity and just over 81% specificity obtained in cross-validation and 80%/75% obtained in testing.

The TCR beta CDR3 regions were amplified from RNA transcripts. The first round of RT-PCR for the TCR CDR3 was performed with the HTBI primer set and the Qiagen OneStep RT-PCR kit. The libraries were constructed in a second round of multiplex PCR and then size-selected and purified. Paired-end sequencing of the libraries was performed with 100 bp reads on an Illumina HiSeq2000. Concerning the study's data processing: SOAPnuke was used to process the raw data, removing reads that contained adapters or uncalled bases, had a mean Phred below 15, or lacked an exact match to the constant primer or identifier. COPE v1.2.5 was used to merge high-quality paired reads, and clonotypes were defined as unique nucleotide sequences. Clonotypes were aligned to IMGT TRBV, TRBD and TRBJ reference segments using MiTCR v1.1. The analysis was restricted to V-J combinations with a frequency above 0.0001, which together covered about 99% of the repertoires. A TCS score was defined as the ratio between F50 (clonal expansion) and ExV (chaos), using BLOSUM62-based TCRdist between CDR3 peptides within each V-J. Welch's t-statistics and random forest reduced around 550 V-J features to about 12, which were used in a naive Bayes classifier (R e1071). Thyroid-blood repertoire similarity was quantified with the Morisita-Horn index. The public reads were run again by TCRdb, first through fastp at Q25 and then through MiXCR, and only productive beta chains were kept. Every CDR3 protein is listed once, alongside the most common genes and DNA of its rows. TCRdb's processing, not the study's, gives the V and J calls here. Here the sample has tens of thousands of distinct CDR3 sequences; about 57% occur a single time. The ten largest clones add up to more than 3% of the sample.

As regards this clonotype: Its antigen is currently not known. Base quality data are lacking; no much larger clone is found one base away.

Moderately to severely active disease, a Clinical Activity Score of at least 3, a NOSPECS grade of at least 4, and a duration under 3 months were present in ophthalmopathy patients. Any patient with an uncontrolled infection, another autoimmune disease, pregnancy or lactation was excluded. Diagnoses relied on clinical symptoms, serum thyroxine and TRAb, thyroid ultrasound and orbital computed tomography. Ficoll-Paque density gradient centrifugation was used to isolate PBMCs from around 10 ml of fresh peripheral blood. Trizol reagent was used to extract total RNA, and RNA quality was then checked on an Agilent 2100 Bioanalyzer. V is cut by 3 bases and J by 1 base, and the space between the germline ends is 12 bases. The CDR3, cysteine through phenylalanine, is 15 amino acids long. Only the CDR3 region is kept as DNA, spanning 45 bases read in frame from base 1. The germline V gene (reference sequence) supplies CDR1 SGHKS and CDR2 YYEKEE.

The TCR sequence derives from a woman between 55 and 75 years old with Graves' ophthalmopathy. What was sequenced was blood. The chain couples TRBV5-5 to TRBJ2-3; TRBD1 might be the D gene, on 6 matching bases. The bases are TGTGCCAGCAGCTCACAGGGTAAAGGCACAGATACGCAGTATTTT. This codes for CASSSQGKGTDTQYF.